One sample yielded the 17 T cell receptor beta chains listed below, sequenced in a study of blood T cell repertoires in COVID-19. The repertoire was sequenced with immunoSEQ multiplex PCR; TCRdb's copy has only in-frame clones and lacks some. The sample records a few hundred thousand clones, 85% to 90% being singletons. The source material was peripheral blood. The source of these receptors is a woman between 50 and 59 years old with COVID-19, enrolled during active disease.

This sequence joins TRBV11-1 and TRBJ1-6; 7 nucleotides agree with TRBD1. V lost 3 bases and J lost 8; bases outside the gene matches: 7. Germline V CDR1 and CDR2: SGHAT, FQDESV (reference sequence). The CDR3 contains 15 residues. CDR3: CASSLDRPLDSPLHF. In nucleotides, the CDR3 is TGTGCCAGCAGCTTGGACAGGCCTCTCGATTCACCCCTCCACTTT. Based on the CDR3 plus reference TRBV11-1 and TRBJ1-6, the full variable domain is EAEVAQSPRYKITEKSQAVAFWCDPISGHATLYWYRQILGQGPELLVQFQDESVVDDSQLPKDRFSAERLKGVDSTLKIQPAELGDSAMYLCASSLDRPLDSPLHFGNGTRLTVT.

The rearrangement joins TRBV5-4 to TRBJ2-5, with D possibly TRBD1 on 6 matching bases. This CDR3 spans 16 amino acids. Trimming left V 1 base short and J 4 bases short, with 17 bases between. Looked up from germline, CDR1 is SGHNT and CDR2 is YYREEE (reference sequence). CDR3 in amino acids: CASSLRGTAWGETQYF. The CDR3, as DNA: TGTGCCAGCAGCTTGAGGGGGACCGCGTGGGGAGAGACCCAGTACTTC.

This clone was counted a single time. The chain carries TRBV7-2 and TRBJ1-1, with 8 bases that match TRBD1. This CDR3 spans 13 amino acids. After removal of 3 bases from V and 6 bases from J, the junction contained 3 bases not matched to a gene. Germline V gene sequence: CDR1 SGHTA, CDR2 FQGNSA. CDR3 protein: CASSFRQGSEAFF. CDR3 nucleotides: TGTGCCAGCAGCTTCAGACAGGGGTCTGAAGCTTTCTTT.

J is TRBJ1-1 and V is TRBV3-1 (or the pseudogene TRBV3-2); D unclear. V was pared by 4 bases and J by 0 bases, with 12 bases between. There are 15 residues in the CDR3. CDR1 is LGHDT, CDR2 YNNKEL, per germline (reference sequence). For the CDR3, the DNA is TGTGCCAGCAGCCGCCACGGACTGATGAACACTGAAGCTTTCTTT. Translating it yields CASSRHGLMNTEAFF.

This chain connects TRBV18 to TRBJ2-1; 10 bases fit TRBD1. The CDR3 runs to 17 residues. Unmatched junction bases numbered 8, after V lost 2 bases and J lost 4 bases. CDR1 is KGHSH and CDR2 is LQKENI in the germline V gene. CDR3 amino acids: CASSPINPGQGYNEQFF. The CDR3 DNA follows: TGTGCCAGCTCACCAATTAACCCGGGACAGGGGTACAATGAGCAGTTCTTC.

The chain recombines TRBV4-3 with TRBJ2-2, with 11 bases identical to TRBD1. The CDR3 spans 16 residues. The germline V gene has CDR1 LGHNA and CDR2 YSLEER. Germline trimming cut 7 bases from V and 7 bases from J; bases unmatched to any gene: 11. CDR3 nucleotides: TGCGCCAGCAAGCATCCGGGACAGGGGGTTGGCGGGGAGCTGTTTTTT. Translation gives CASKHPGQGVGGELFF.

The chain couples TRBV6-6 to TRBJ2-1; TRBD2 matches at 7 bases. CDR3 size: 16 residues. The ends lost 4 bases at V and 0 bases at J; junction bases unmatched: 6. Germline loops: CDR1 MNHNY, CDR2 SVGAGI (reference sequence). CDR3 nucleotide sequence: TGTGCCAGCAGTTCTAAGACTAGCACCTCCTACAATGAGCAGTTCTTC. Protein product: CASSSKTSTSYNEQFF.

This clone was seen once. The chain carries TRBV7-2 and TRBJ2-6, with D maybe TRBD2 (5 bases). The CDR3 is 16 amino acids. The V end lost 0 bases, the J end lost 1 base, and 7 bases lay between the germline ends. Germline CDR1 is SGHTA and CDR2 is FQGNSA. As DNA, the CDR3 is TGTGCCAGCAGCTTAGCGGCGGGTTCTGGGGCCAACGTCCTGACTTTC. Translation gives CASSLAAGSGANVLTF. Variable domain in full (rest from reference TRBV7-2 and TRBJ2-6): GAGVSQSPSNKVTEKGKDVELRCDPISGHTALYWYRQSLGQGLEFLIYFQGNSAPDKSGLPSDRFSAERTGGSVSTLTIQRTQQEDSAVYLCASSLAAGSGANVLTFGAGSRLTVL.

The chain carries TRBV15 and TRBJ2-5, with D maybe TRBD2 (5 bases). Germline-derived CDR1 and CDR2 are LNHNV and YYDKDF (reference sequence). The CDR3 loop spans 13 amino acids. V was shortened by 4 bases and J by 5 bases, with 11 bases between the two germline ends. The CDR3, as DNA: TGTGCCACCAGCATAGTAGGCGGGGAGACCCAGTACTTC. Translated, it gives CATSIVGGETQYF.

The chain joins TRBV28 to TRBJ1-1, with D perhaps matching TRBD1 (6 bases). Trimming pared 2 bases from V and 1 base from J, leaving 23 bases between. Germline V lookup: CDR1 MDHEN, CDR2 SYDVKM. There are 19 residues in the CDR3. The CDR3 is CASSLRGLTGMKRNTEAFF. The DNA of the CDR3 is TGTGCCAGCAGTTTACGAGGGCTAACAGGGATGAAAAGGAACACTGAAGCTTTCTTT.

The count of this clone is one. The CDR3 coding sequence is TGTGCCAGCAGCTCCAAAGTCCTAGCGGGAGCACCCTACGAGCAGTACTTC. It translates to CASSSKVLAGAPYEQYF. The chain uses TRBV7-8 and TRBJ2-7, with TRBD2 matching over 10 bases. The length of the CDR3 is 17 residues. With V trimmed by 4 bases and J by 2 bases, 11 bases remained unmatched. Germline V lookup: CDR1 SGHVS, CDR2 FQNEAQ.

This clone was seen a single time. The chain couples TRBV11-2 to TRBJ2-1, with a tentative D call TRBD2 (6 bases). Deletions cut 2 bases from V and 3 bases from J, with 14 bases between. The CDR3 consists of 16 residues. Germline V gene lookup returns CDR1 SGHAT and CDR2 FQNNGV. The CDR3 region has the DNA TGTGCCAGCAGCTTAATTGCGGGGACCAACTACAATGAGCAGTTCTTC. Its protein product is CASSLIAGTNYNEQFF.

DNA for the CDR3: TGCGCCAGCAGTCCCCCAGGGGGTTCTGGGGCCAACGTCCTGACTTTC. It yields the protein CASSPPGGSGANVLTF. The gene calls are TRBV23-1 and TRBJ2-6; 7 nucleotides align to TRBD1. TRBV23-1 falls under the ORF class, with uncertain function. CDR3 size: 16 residues. After removal of 4 bases from V and 1 base from J, the junction contained 4 bases not matched to a gene.

The chain combines TRBV7-7 with TRBJ2-4; TRBD1 agrees at 7 bases. Germline-derived CDR1 and CDR2 are SSHAT and FNYEAQ (reference sequence). The CDR3 sequence is 16 residues long. Trimming removed 2 bases from V and 7 bases from J; junction bases left unmatched: 11. The CDR3 loop is CASSLPGTDLSNIQYF. The CDR3 DNA sequence: TGTGCCAGCAGCTTACCTGGGACAGACCTGTCGAACATTCAGTACTTC.

This chain connects TRBV27 to TRBJ2-1; 10 nucleotides align to TRBD1. This CDR3 is 13 amino acids long. Germline CDR1 is MNHEY and CDR2 is SMNVEV (reference sequence). Trimming at V came to 6 bases and at J to 12 bases, leaving 8 bases not matched to a gene. CDR3 amino acids: CASSHGTGVRQFF. The CDR3 DNA sequence: TGTGCCAGCAGCCACGGGACAGGGGTTCGGCAGTTCTTC.

The rearrangement joins TRBV10-3 to TRBJ1-1; 10 bases align to TRBD1. The CDR3 contains 14 residues. V shed 4 bases, J shed 3 bases, and the junction held 2 bases outside the gene matches. CDR1 is ENHRY and CDR2 is SYGVKD in the germline V gene. CDR3 nucleotide sequence: TGTGCCATCAGTGGGGACAGGGGTGACACTGAAGCTTTCTTT. The encoded protein is CAISGDRGDTEAFF.

This chain connects TRBV14 to TRBJ1-2; TRBD1 aligns across 8 bases. Germline assignment: CDR1 SGHDN and CDR2 FVKESK. CDR3 size: 13 residues. V dropped 5 bases and J dropped 8; count of bases not matched to a gene: 7. CDR3 sequence (DNA): TGTGCCAGCAGCTTGGACAGGGCTTCCGGCTACACCTTC. It translates to CASSLDRASGYTF.